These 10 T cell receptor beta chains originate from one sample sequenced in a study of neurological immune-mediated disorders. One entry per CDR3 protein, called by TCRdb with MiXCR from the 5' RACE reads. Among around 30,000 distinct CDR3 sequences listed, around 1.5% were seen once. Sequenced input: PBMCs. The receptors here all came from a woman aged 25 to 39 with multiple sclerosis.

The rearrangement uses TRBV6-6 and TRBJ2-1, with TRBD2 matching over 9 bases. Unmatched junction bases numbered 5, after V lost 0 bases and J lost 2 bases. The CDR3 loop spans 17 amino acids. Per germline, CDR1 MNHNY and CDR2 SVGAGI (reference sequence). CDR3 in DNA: TGTGCCAGCAGTTACTCGGTTGGCGGGGGGGCCTACAATGAGCAGTTCTTC. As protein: CASSYSVGGGAYNEQFF.

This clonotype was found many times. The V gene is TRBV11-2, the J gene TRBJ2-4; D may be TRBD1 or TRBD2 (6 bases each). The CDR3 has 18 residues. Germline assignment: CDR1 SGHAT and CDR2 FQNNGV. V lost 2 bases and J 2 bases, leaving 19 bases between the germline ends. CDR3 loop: CASSLPSGGPNPKNIQYF. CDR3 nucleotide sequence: TGTGCCAGCAGCTTACCTTCCGGGGGCCCTAATCCCAAAAACATTCAGTACTTC.

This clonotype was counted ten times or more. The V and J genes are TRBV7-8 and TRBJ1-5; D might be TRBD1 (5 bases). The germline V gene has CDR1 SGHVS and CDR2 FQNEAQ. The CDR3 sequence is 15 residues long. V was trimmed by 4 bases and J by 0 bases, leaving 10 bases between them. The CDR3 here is CASSWGGYSNQPQHF. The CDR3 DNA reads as TGTGCCAGCAGCTGGGGGGGTTATAGCAATCAGCCCCAGCATTTT.

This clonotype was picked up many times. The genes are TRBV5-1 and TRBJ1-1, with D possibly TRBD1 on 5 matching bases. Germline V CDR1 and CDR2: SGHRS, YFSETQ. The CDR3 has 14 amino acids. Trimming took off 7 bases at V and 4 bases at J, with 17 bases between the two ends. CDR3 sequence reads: CASAVGTGGTEAFF. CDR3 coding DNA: TGCGCCAGCGCTGTAGGGACGGGGGGCACTGAAGCTTTCTTT.

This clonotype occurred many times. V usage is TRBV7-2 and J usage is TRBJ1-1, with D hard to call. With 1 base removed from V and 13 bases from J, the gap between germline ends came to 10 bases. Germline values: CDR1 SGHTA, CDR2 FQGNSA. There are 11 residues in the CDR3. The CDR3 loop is CASSLGQEVFF. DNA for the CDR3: TGTGCCAGCAGCTTAGGTCAAGAGGTTTTCTTT.

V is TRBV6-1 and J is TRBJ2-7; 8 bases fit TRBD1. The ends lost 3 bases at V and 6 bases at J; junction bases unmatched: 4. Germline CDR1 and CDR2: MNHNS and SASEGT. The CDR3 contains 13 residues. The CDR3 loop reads CASSERQGTEQYF. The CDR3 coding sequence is TGTGCCAGCAGTGAGAGACAGGGGACCGAGCAGTACTTC.

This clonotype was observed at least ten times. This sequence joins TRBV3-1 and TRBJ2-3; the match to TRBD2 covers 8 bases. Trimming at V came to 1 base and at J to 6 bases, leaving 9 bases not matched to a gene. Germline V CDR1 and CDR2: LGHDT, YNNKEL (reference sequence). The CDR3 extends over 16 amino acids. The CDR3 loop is CASSQVRGRGADTQYF. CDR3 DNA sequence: TGTGCCAGCAGCCAAGTAAGAGGGCGGGGGGCCGATACGCAGTATTTT.

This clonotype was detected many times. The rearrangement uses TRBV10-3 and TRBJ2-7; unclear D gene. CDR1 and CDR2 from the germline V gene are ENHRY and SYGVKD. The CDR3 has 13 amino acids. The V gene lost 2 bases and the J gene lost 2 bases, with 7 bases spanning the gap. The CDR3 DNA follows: TGTGCCATCAGTGAGCCCACCCCCTACGAGCAGTACTTC. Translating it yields CAISEPTPYEQYF.

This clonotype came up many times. CDR3 in amino acids: CASRQGPQPQHF. The DNA of the CDR3 is TGTGCCAGTCGACAGGGGCCCCAGCCCCAGCATTTT. The chain has TRBV12-3 or TRBV12-4 and TRBJ1-5; 8 bases line up with TRBD1. With V trimmed by 9 bases and J by 7 bases, 5 bases remained unmatched. The CDR3 sequence is 12 residues long.

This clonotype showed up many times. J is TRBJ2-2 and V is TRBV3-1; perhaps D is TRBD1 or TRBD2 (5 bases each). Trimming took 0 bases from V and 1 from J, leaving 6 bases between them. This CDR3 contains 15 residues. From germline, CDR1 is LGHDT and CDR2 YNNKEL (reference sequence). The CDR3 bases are TGTGCCAGCAGCCAAGATGGGGGGAACACCGGGGAGCTGTTTTTT. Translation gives CASSQDGGNTGELFF.